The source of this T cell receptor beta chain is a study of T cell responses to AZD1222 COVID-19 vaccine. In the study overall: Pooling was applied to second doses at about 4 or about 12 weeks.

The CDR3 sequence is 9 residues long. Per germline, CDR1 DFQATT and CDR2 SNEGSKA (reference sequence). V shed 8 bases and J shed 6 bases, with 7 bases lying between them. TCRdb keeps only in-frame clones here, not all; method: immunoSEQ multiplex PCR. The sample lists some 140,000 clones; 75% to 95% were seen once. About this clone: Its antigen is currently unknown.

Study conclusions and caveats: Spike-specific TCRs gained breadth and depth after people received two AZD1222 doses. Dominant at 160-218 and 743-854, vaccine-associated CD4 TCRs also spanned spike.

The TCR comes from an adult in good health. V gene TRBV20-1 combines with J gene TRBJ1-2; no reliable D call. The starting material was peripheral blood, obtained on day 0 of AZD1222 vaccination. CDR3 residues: CSLSDGYTF. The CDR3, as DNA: TGCAGTCTGAGCGATGGCTACACCTTC.